A single sample is the source of the 32 T cell receptor beta chains below, sequenced in a study of T cells in Graves' hyperthyroidism and ophthalmopathy. Researchers took RNA transcripts and amplified the TCR beta CDR3 regions from them. TCR CDR3 underwent first-round RT-PCR with the HTBI primer set. TCRdb passed the multiplex PCR reads through MiXCR, listing each CDR3 protein once. The sample gives hundreds of thousands of distinct CDR3 sequences, around a quarter of which show up once; 11% is in the top ten. The specimen sequenced was blood. The origin of the receptors is a woman aged 25 to 39 with Graves' ophthalmopathy.

This clonotype was seen only once. The genes are TRBV12-3 or TRBV12-4 and TRBJ1-3; D is unclear. The CDR3 is 14 amino acids. The ends were cut back, 3 bases at V and 0 bases at J, with 6 bases in the middle. The CDR3 bases are TGTGCCAGCAGTTTCTTACCCTCTGGAAACACCATATATTTT. Translated, it gives CASSFLPSGNTIYF.

There are many counts of this clonotype. The V call is TRBV7-9, the J call TRBJ2-5, with TRBD1 matching 7 bases. In germline, CDR1 is SEHNR, CDR2 FQNEAQ (reference sequence). There are 15 residues in the CDR3. V was clipped by 5 bases and J by 2 bases; unmatched bases: 8. The CDR3: CASSRKIQGQETQYF. DNA of the CDR3: TGTGCCAGCAGCCGCAAAATACAGGGGCAAGAGACCCAGTACTTC.

J is TRBJ1-3 and V is TRBV30; possible D gene TRBD1, 5 bases. V was trimmed by 4 bases and J by 0 bases, leaving 13 bases between them. There are 15 residues in the CDR3. CDR1 and CDR2 from the germline V gene are GTSNPN and SVGIG (reference sequence). CDR3 sequence (DNA): TGTGCCTGGAATAATGGGGGGATCTCTGGAAACACCATATATTTT. It encodes CAWNNGGISGNTIYF. The full variable domain, completed using reference TRBV30 and TRBJ1-3, is SQTIHQWPATLVQPVGSPLSLECTVEGTSNPNLYWYRQAAGRGLQLLFYSVGIGQISSEVPQNLSASRPQDRQFILSSKKLLLSDSGFYLCAWNNGGISGNTIYFGEGSWLTVV.

This clonotype was counted ten times or more. In DNA, the CDR3 is TGTGCCAGCAGTCAGGGCTGGGACAACACTCAGCCCCAGCATTTT. Translated, it gives CASSQGWDNTQPQHF. The rearrangement joins TRBV28 to TRBJ1-5; the D gene is possibly TRBD1 (6 bases). Germline loops: CDR1 MDHEN, CDR2 SYDVKM. This CDR3 contains 15 residues. V lost 5 bases, J lost 6 bases, and 17 bases lay in between.

The V call is TRBV6-1, the J call TRBJ1-5; possibly TRBD1 for D (6 bases). Germline loops: CDR1 MNHNS, CDR2 SASEGT. V lost 10 bases, J lost 4 bases, and 17 bases lay in between. The CDR3 is made up of 14 amino acids. The CDR3 DNA reads as TGTGCCATTTTCCCGGGGGGGCGGAATCAGCCCCAGCATTTT. Its translation is CAIFPGGRNQPQHF.

This clonotype was detected once. The chain carries TRBV12-3 or TRBV12-4 and TRBJ2-7; 12 bases are shared with TRBD2. The V and J ends lost 7 bases and 3 bases, in that order; junction bases with no gene match: 7. The CDR3 contains 15 residues. CDR3 sequence: CASNSGLAGNYEQYF. DNA of the CDR3: TGTGCCAGCAACTCAGGACTAGCGGGGAACTACGAGCAGTACTTC.

The table lists this clonotype with many counts. The chain joins TRBV10-2 to TRBJ1-2; D possibly corresponds to TRBD1 (5 bases). Germline lookup yields CDR1 WSHSY and CDR2 SAAADI. CDR3 length equals 14 residues. Trimming took off 2 bases at V and 2 bases at J, with 9 bases between the two ends. The CDR3 sequence is CASSEGGKNYGYTF. CDR3 coding DNA: TGCGCCAGCAGTGAGGGGGGTAAAAACTATGGCTACACCTTC.

With regard to this clonotype: A much larger clonotype is one base distant, so this may be a read error. This chain uses TRBV2 with TRBJ1-2; tentative D call: TRBD1 (6 bases). CDR3 length: 14 amino acids. Per the germline V gene, CDR1 is SNHLY and CDR2 is FYNNEI. The CDR3 DNA is TGTGTCAGCCGCGGGGACACGGGGGGTTATGGCTACACCTTC. Translated: CVSRGDTGGYGYTF.

This clonotype was counted many times. V usage is TRBV4-1 and J usage is TRBJ2-2, with D perhaps matching TRBD2 (6 bases). Trimming removed 8 bases from V and 7 bases from J, with 23 bases in between. Germline V lookup: CDR1 MGHRA, CDR2 YSYEKL. The CDR3 loop spans 16 amino acids. Here the CDR3 DNA reads TGCGCCAGCGCGGGGCTAACGGGCGAACGTCACGGGGAGCTGTTTTTT. Translated, it gives CASAGLTGERHGELFF.

This clonotype was detected many times. The chain is built from TRBV6-2 or TRBV6-3 and TRBJ2-5, with unresolved D. There are 15 residues in the CDR3. Germline values: CDR1 MNHEY, CDR2 SVGEGT. Trimming took off 0 bases at V and 0 bases at J, with 8 bases between the two ends. CDR3 sequence (DNA): TGTGCCAGCAGTTACTCCCAGAAGTACCAAGAGACCCAGTACTTC. Amino acid sequence: CASSYSQKYQETQYF.

This clonotype showed up many times. The chain combines TRBV20-1 with TRBJ1-2; D is possibly TRBD1 (6 bases). The CDR3 consists of 11 residues. V lost 5 bases and J 5 bases, leaving 9 bases between the germline ends. Germline V lookup: CDR1 DFQATT, CDR2 SNEGSKA (reference sequence). The CDR3 DNA follows: TGCAGTGCTCTACAGGGATATGGCTACACCTTC. Protein sequence: CSALQGYGYTF.

This clonotype came up a few times. V and J are TRBV30 and TRBJ1-2; D unresolved. The CDR3 sequence is 13 residues long. Between the trimmed V and J ends, which lost 3 bases and 1 base, there was a span of 9 bases. The germline gives CDR1 GTSNPN, CDR2 SVGIG (reference sequence). The DNA for the CDR3 is TGTGCCTGGAGGGGAGGCATTAACTATGGCTACACCTTC. Encoded protein: CAWRGGINYGYTF.

This clonotype came up many times. The rearrangement uses TRBV20-1 and TRBJ2-2; no firm D call. Deletions cut 6 bases from V and 6 bases from J, with 11 bases between. Germline V gene sequence: CDR1 DFQATT, CDR2 SNEGSKA (reference sequence). CDR3 size: 12 residues. Here the CDR3 DNA reads TGCAGTGCCTCCATTGGGGCCGGGGAGCTGTTTTTT. Protein product: CSASIGAGELFF.

This chain's CDR3 is CSARVPTSGLETQYF. The DNA of the CDR3 is TGCAGTGCTAGAGTCCCGACTAGCGGTTTGGAGACCCAGTACTTC. The chain combines TRBV20-1 with TRBJ2-5, with 9 bases that match TRBD2. Germline-derived CDR1 and CDR2 are DFQATT and SNEGSKA (reference sequence). The length of the CDR3 is 15 residues. The J segment lost 5 bases and the V segment lost 1 base, leaving 8 bases of the junction unmatched.

This clonotype has more than one count but fewer than ten. The chain employs TRBV19 and TRBJ2-5; D is undetermined. The germline V and J ends were trimmed by 3 bases and 7 bases, with 6 bases remaining between them. There are 11 residues in the CDR3. Germline values: CDR1 LNHDA, CDR2 SQIVND (reference sequence). CDR3 loop: CASSIERTQYF. The CDR3 region has the DNA TGTGCCAGTAGTATCGAGAGGACCCAGTACTTC.

The rearrangement uses TRBV19 and TRBJ2-6, with unresolved D. The CDR3 has 16 amino acids. Trimming stripped 3 bases from V and 0 bases from J, with 9 bases between. Germline V gene sequence: CDR1 LNHDA, CDR2 SQIVND (reference sequence). For the CDR3, the DNA is TGTGCCAGTAGTATCCAGTCTAACTCTGGGGCCAACGTCCTGACTTTC. Protein: CASSIQSNSGANVLTF. Full variable domain (outside the CDR3, taken from reference TRBV19 and TRBJ2-6): DGGITQSPKYLFRKEGQNVTLSCEQNLNHDAMYWYRQDPGQGLRLIYYSQIVNDFQKGDIAEGYSVSREKKESFPLTVTSAQKNPTAFYLCASSIQSNSGANVLTFGAGSRLTVL.

The chain uses TRBV28 and TRBJ2-7, with D unresolved. V was clipped by 8 bases and J by 0 bases, with 26 bases between them. The CDR3 is 18 residues long. Germline loops: CDR1 MDHEN, CDR2 SYDVKM. CDR3 region: CASGFSLTTASLSYEQYF. CDR3 nucleotides: TGTGCCAGCGGATTCTCCCTTACAACTGCCTCACTCTCCTACGAGCAGTACTTC.

In its sample, this clonotype was seen many times. The V gene is TRBV2, the J gene TRBJ1-5, with D maybe TRBD1 (5 bases). Germline values: CDR1 SNHLY, CDR2 FYNNEI. V shed 4 bases and J shed 5 bases, with 9 bases lying between them. The CDR3 loop spans 13 amino acids. The CDR3 DNA sequence: TGTGCCAGCAGTGGGGACGGACATCAGCCCCAGCATTTT. It codes for CASSGDGHQPQHF.

This clonotype has a count of ten or more. The rearrangement uses TRBV20-1 and TRBJ2-7, with 8 bases aligning to TRBD1. Germline loops: CDR1 DFQATT, CDR2 SNEGSKA (reference sequence). This CDR3 is built from 12 residues. Here the CDR3 reads CRPRQGTYEQYF. In nucleotides, the CDR3 is TGCAGACCAAGACAGGGGACCTACGAGCAGTACTTC.

This chain links TRBV6-1 with TRBJ2-5; D not certain. The CDR3 totals 12 residues. V was shortened by 3 bases and J by 5 bases, with 7 bases between the two germline ends. Germline CDR1 is MNHNS and CDR2 is SASEGT. The CDR3 protein is CASSDSLETQYF. CDR3 sequence (DNA): TGTGCCAGCAGTGATAGCTTGGAGACCCAGTACTTC.

This clonotype showed up many times. The V and J genes are TRBV6-1 and TRBJ1-3, with 7 bases that match TRBD1. Germline CDR1 MNHNS, CDR2 SASEGT. With 8 bases clipped from V and 0 bases from J, the junction kept 7 bases outside the gene matches. This CDR3 region has 15 residues. DNA for the CDR3: TGTGCCAGCGGCAGGACAGGAAGCTCTGGAAACACCATATATTTT. This sequence encodes CASGRTGSSGNTIYF.

This clonotype showed up many times. The gene calls are TRBV19 and TRBJ1-5, with unresolved D. Germline assignment: CDR1 LNHDA and CDR2 SQIVND (reference sequence). V dropped 3 bases and J dropped 0 bases, with 6 bases sitting between them. The CDR3 runs to 14 residues. The CDR3 reads CASSIGFSNQPQHF. DNA of the CDR3: TGTGCCAGTAGTATCGGGTTTAGCAATCAGCCCCAGCATTTT.

The gene calls are TRBV6-1 and TRBJ1-2, with a tentative D call TRBD1 (6 bases). The CDR3 loop spans 12 amino acids. The ends were cut back, 5 bases at V and 6 bases at J, with 10 bases in the middle. The V gene's germline CDR1 is MNHNS and CDR2 SASEGT. The CDR3 DNA is TGTGCCAGCAGTAAGACAGGTGATGGCTACACCTTC. Translation: CASSKTGDGYTF.

This clonotype was detected only a few times. The chain recombines TRBV2 with TRBJ1-2; 7 bases map to TRBD1. The CDR3 contains 15 residues. V lost 6 bases and J lost 3; bases outside the gene matches: 10. Germline V CDR1 and CDR2: SNHLY, FYNNEI. CDR3 sequence (DNA): TGTGCCAGCAGATGGGGAAGGGGGCCGGACTATGGCTACACCTTC. Its protein product is CASRWGRGPDYGYTF.

V is TRBV6-2 or TRBV6-3 and J is TRBJ1-1; D ambiguous. This CDR3 has 11 amino acids. The germline V gene encodes CDR1 MNHEY and CDR2 SVGEGT. V lost 6 bases and J 8 bases, leaving 10 bases between the germline ends. Here the CDR3 reads CASSLWPEAFF. The CDR3 DNA reads as TGTGCCAGCAGCCTCTGGCCAGAAGCTTTCTTT.

This clonotype was counted many times. The CDR3 bases are TGCGCCAGCAGCCCTGAAGGGGACTGGGCTAACTATGGCTACACCTTC. Its translation: CASSPEGDWANYGYTF. V gene TRBV4-1 combines with J gene TRBJ1-2, with D perhaps TRBD1 (5 bases). V gave up 4 bases and J gave up 0 bases, with 15 bases separating them. In germline, CDR1 is MGHRA, CDR2 YSYEKL. CDR3 length: 16 residues.

This clonotype was observed many times. The chain joins TRBV6-1 to TRBJ1-2, with a possible D match to TRBD1 (6 bases). The length of the CDR3 is 13 residues. Trimming shortened V by 5 bases and J by 3 bases, and 10 bases separated the two germline ends. CDR1 is MNHNS and CDR2 is SASEGT in the germline V gene. The CDR3 spells CASSRTGHYGYTF. The DNA of the CDR3 is TGTGCCAGCAGTCGAACAGGGCACTATGGCTACACCTTC.

The V gene is TRBV11-3, the J gene TRBJ2-5; D ambiguous. The CDR3 has 14 residues. Germline V gene data show CDR1 as SGHNT and CDR2 as YENEEA. V dropped 5 bases and J dropped 4 bases, with 14 bases sitting between them. Written as DNA, the CDR3 is TGTGCCAGCAGCCCCGGGCCGGCACTAGAGACCCAGTACTTC. Translation: CASSPGPALETQYF.

Only a few counts were recorded for this clonotype. This rearrangement joins TRBV6-1 to TRBJ1-1; 7 bases line up with TRBD1. The CDR3 loop spans 14 amino acids. V gave up 10 bases and J gave up 3 bases; unmatched junction bases: 11. The germline CDR1 and CDR2 sequences are MNHNS and SASEGT. Here the CDR3 DNA reads TGTGCCACCCGACAGGGCCTGAGGGACACTGAAGCTTTCTTT. Amino acids: CATRQGLRDTEAFF.

This clonotype was counted between two and nine times. The J gene is TRBJ1-6, the V gene TRBV7-2, with 7 bases lining up with TRBD1. CDR1 and CDR2 from the germline V gene are SGHTA and FQGNSA. V lost 0 bases, J lost 5 bases, and 1 base stayed unmatched. The CDR3 runs to 15 residues. The CDR3 loop reads CASSLAGTDNSPLHF. Here the CDR3 DNA reads TGTGCCAGCAGCTTAGCCGGGACAGATAATTCACCCCTCCACTTT.

This clonotype was counted ten times or more. A read error is possible here, since a much larger clone lies one base away. In nucleotides, the CDR3 is TGTGCCACCAGCAGGGAGAATCAGCCCCAGCATTTT. Its translation: CATSRENQPQHF. The genes are TRBV15 and TRBJ1-5; no clear D gene. The germline V gene encodes CDR1 LNHNV and CDR2 YYDKDF (reference sequence). There are 12 residues in the CDR3. V dropped 3 bases and J dropped 4 bases, with 4 bases sitting between them.

This clonotype was detected ten times or more. The chain recombines TRBV12-3 or TRBV12-4 with TRBJ1-5; 10 nucleotides match TRBD1. The CDR3 loop spans 17 amino acids. V was pared by 0 bases and J by 5 bases, with 7 bases of the junction left unmatched. CDR3 residues: CASSLARQGAKDQPQHF. CDR3 DNA: TGTGCCAGCAGTTTAGCGCGACAGGGGGCGAAGGATCAGCCCCAGCATTTT.